The rows below give T cell receptor beta chains drawn from one sample of a study of Ad26.COV2.S vaccination and SARS-CoV-2 variants. The repertoire was sequenced with immunoSEQ multiplex PCR; TCRdb's copy has only in-frame clones and lacks some. Here the sample spans about 400,000 clones, around 89% being singletons. Source: peripheral blood, taken in a trial of Ad26.COV2.S vaccine versus placebo. These receptors all stem from a person aged 18-65 years who received the Ad26.COV2.S COVID-19 vaccine or a placebo. CDR3s include the opening cysteine and the closing phenylalanine or tryptophan.

V gene	J gene	CDR3 protein
TRBV3-1/TRBV3-2	TRBJ2-1	CASSLGLAGGREQFF
TRBV6-1	TRBJ2-7	CASSDGSGYEQYF
TRBV28	TRBJ2-5	CASSLSSGKETQYF
TRBV28	TRBJ1-2	CASGVVYRGINYGYTF
TRBV5-4	TRBJ2-7	CASSIGSPYGEQYF
TRBV28	TRBJ1-4	CASSYSTGVPLVTNEKLFF
TRBV28	TRBJ2-1	CATYSTGTTSYNEQFF
TRBV7-6	TRBJ1-1	CASSETGNTEAFF
TRBV19	TRBJ2-1	CASRPSGIRDEQFF
TRBV5-6	TRBJ2-1	CASGREFYNEQFF
TRBV19	TRBJ2-5	CASSTLAGTNQETQYF
TRBV28	TRBJ2-2	CASSMTSGVPLNTGELFF
TRBV24-1	TRBJ1-5	CATSDRDSQPQHF
TRBV19	TRBJ1-2	CASISTANYGYTF
TRBV5-4	TRBJ2-3	CASSRDTQYF